The present T cell receptor (beta chain) was sequenced within a study of cytomegalovirus exposure and HLA in healthy donors (dated by TCRdb to 2017 to 2019). At the level of the whole study: According to an earlier analysis of several hundred of the donors, some 180 million T cells yielded 117 million unique TCR beta sequences and around 280 Gb of sequence data. The study aimed to test whether cataloging public T cell receptors could reveal signatures of past pathogen exposure. Roughly 320 gigabases of sequencing data and around 85 million unique TCR sequences made up an early release that covered over 550 HLA-typed donors. Among the approximately 400 genotyped donors, around 81% belonged to the genetic ancestry cluster associated with self-reported Caucasian donors. The number of donors typed differed by locus, with 629-630 for A, B, C, DRB1 and DQB1, 522 for DQA1, 600 to 610 for DPA1, and 400 to 490 for DPB1. The T cell repertoires of some 700 subjects were profiled by immunosequencing and related to cytomegalovirus serostatus. HLA typing covered class I and class II loci at four-digit resolution. On average, 235,054 unique TCR beta nucleotide sequences were sequenced per donor among a few hundred genotyped donors of the cohort, with approximately 18% of those sequences being non-productive. Rather than using new phenotypic data, the later analysis identified candidate immune exposures from TCR beta sequences and from how often those sequences occurred across donors. Four or five DR-DQ haplotypes were handled as single units for association and clustering, since linkage in the cohort was strong. Donor age, sex, ethnicity and CMV serostatus were collected together with the repertoire data. Besides the first cohort of 666 subjects, a separate validation cohort made up of over 100 different subjects was used. All discovery cohort repertoires had been generated using a single sequencing platform. To decide whether each TCR beta V gene segment behaved as functional or pseudogenic, an earlier analysis of fewer than 750 of the donors relied on high-throughput TCR beta sequencing. High-throughput TCR immunosequencing, statistical association of individual TCRs with disease status, and machine learning were combined to predict cytomegalovirus infection status. To study patterns of TCR occurrence, a later analysis re-analyzed previously published TCR beta repertoires from 600 to 750 donors and added high-resolution HLA genotyping. A later genetic analysis used genome-wide SNP genotypes for about 55% of the 666 donors, treating that subset as a discovery cohort.

The cohort comprised fewer than 700 healthy bone marrow donors. Cohort members were all nominally healthy when sampled, although unrecorded immune exposures were likely present. The donor tested CMV seropositive, placing the donor among the 250 to 300 seropositive members of the cohort. A peripheral blood sample was provided by each donor, and peripheral blood mononuclear cells were used for TCR beta sequencing. Genomic DNA extraction from the blood cell samples was performed with the Qiagen DNeasy Blood Extraction Kit. CDR1 is given as LNHDA and CDR2 as SQIVND, both from the germline V gene (reference sequence). The CDR3 numbers 12 residues from cysteine through phenylalanine. CDR3 DNA is the only sequence kept; it has 36 bases, read in frame from the first base. The junction carries 4 bases between V and J, which are trimmed by 3 bases and 5 bases respectively. As concerns this clone: Its antigen specificity is not known. No base quality information exists; no much larger clone differs at one position.

The receptor library was made with the immunoSEQ multiplex PCR assay. For the multiplex PCR, a mixture combining 60 forward primers for TCR Vbeta segments and 13 reverse primers for TCR Jbeta segments was used. The CDR3 region of rearranged TCR beta genes was amplified from genomic DNA with a multiplex PCR assay. The Illumina HiSeq System was used to sequence the amplified TCR beta libraries as 87-base-pair reads. Regarding the original processing steps: In a later analysis, roughly 80 million unique TCR beta chains were counted across the 500 to 850 repertoires, and roughly 11 million of these chains were shared by at least two donors. To remove PCR and sequencing errors, raw reads were error-corrected and collapsed into unique sequences using a nearest-neighbor algorithm that merged closely related sequences. V, D and J gene segments were assigned by aligning CDR3 sequences to IMGT reference sequences. Each retained sequence needed at least a six-nucleotide match to both a V gene segment and a J gene segment. Rearrangements were classified as productive when the CDR3 lacked stop codons and remained in frame with V and J, and all other rearrangements were classified as non-productive. Following IMGT convention, CDR3 was defined as the stretch from the second conserved V-encoded cysteine up to the conserved J-encoded phenylalanine. The earlier analysis of approximately 590 of the donors excluded any sequence lacking an unambiguous match to a single V gene segment. In an earlier analysis of about 590 of the donors, a V segment was called functional when productive rearrangements were above 56.7%, and segregating when the standard deviation between donors exceeded 5%. To diagnose cytomegalovirus status from the catalog of TCR beta chain sequences, a statistical classification framework was built. A later analysis assigned V and J genes by comparing TCR nucleotide sequences with IMGT/GENE-DB human TR gene sequences. A later analysis assigned CDR3 sequences and most-parsimonious VDJ recombination scenarios with the TCRdist pipeline. In a later analysis, each TCR beta chain was defined by its CDR3 amino acid sequence together with its V-gene family, and reads lacking a unique V-gene family were excluded. To address suspected cross-contamination and a sequencing artifact, a later analysis removed approximately 600 highly shared, low-generation-probability nucleotide sequences. A later analysis calculated a clonal expansion index for each public chain from normalized within-repertoire ranks of inferred template counts. Generation probabilities in a later analysis came from a VDJ recombination model fitted to out-of-frame rearrangements, and those results were checked against IGoR. A later analysis scored TCR-TCR, TCR-HLA and TCR-CMV co-occurrence with hypergeometric tests, applying a repertoire-size bias correction to TCR pairs. In a later analysis, false discovery rates were estimated by permuting HLA or CMV assignments 20 times. In a later analysis, co-occurring TCRs were grouped using DBSCAN, and TCRdist sequence similarity was added for clustering within HLA-allele-positive subsets. Co-occurrence clustering excluded repertoires with fewer than 30,000 or more than 120,000 public chains, plus five with anomalous nucleotide sharing. TCRdb carries this immuneACCESS record with in-frame sequences only. Its versions omit some clonotypes, under half of them owing to an unresolved V gene in the studies checked, with the rest unexplained. Clone size and V and J calls were adopted from that table, with D and trimming inferred from the DNA. Within this sample are 95,000 to 110,000 clones, with roughly 80% of them counted one time only. Clones ranked in the top ten supply roughly 4% of the sample.

Study-wide findings and limitations: The study listed over 150 TCR beta chains as associated with cytomegalovirus. A further reported finding was that TCR beta sequences accurately predicted the HLA-A and HLA-B alleles for most subjects in the first cohort. In this cohort, only TCR beta chains were sequenced, and detectable features were limited by the absence of alpha or paired-chain data. In a later analysis, the rate of TCR association differed among HLA loci, with DRB1 alleles having the most associated TCRs and HLA-C alleles having the fewest. Linkage disequilibrium might explain the correlated functional status among segregating V segments, but an unknown experimental factor could not be excluded. In an earlier analysis of some 500 of the donors, most TCR beta V segments appeared in productive rearrangements about 87% or about 30% of the time, broadly matching IMGT annotations. Because counts were too low, more than 15 rarely observed V segments, including chromosome 9 orphons, were left out of the earlier analysis of a few hundred of the donors. According to a later analysis, parvovirus B19, influenza, CMV and Epstein-Barr virus appeared linked to several top co-occurrence clusters. A later genetic analysis associated a missense DCLRE1C variant with V-gene and J-gene trimming of TCR beta chains, and an independent cohort replicated the association. The classifier was reported to diagnose cytomegalovirus status with high specificity and sensitivity in both the original cohort and the validation cohort. The authors suggested that the approach could potentially be generalized to other disease states and immunological phenotypes. Across donors, most TCR sequences were observed very rarely, whereas some public TCRs were present in many individuals. The sequencing pipeline was judged likely to have produced a cluster of highly shared sequence variants as a technical artifact. Presence/absence analyses assumed roughly uniform sequencing depth across donors, an assumption that may not hold. Because HLA typing was missing for some donors at each locus, association tests included only the typed subset. A later analysis found that most CMV-associated TCR beta chains appeared HLA-restricted, with HLA associations seemingly driven largely by CMV exposure. A later analysis associated 17,000 or so TCR beta sequences with specific HLA alleles at a false discovery rate of 0.05. When HLA alleles, especially DR and DQ, strongly co-occurred, attributing TCR associations to individual alleles was difficult. Three of the identified cytomegalovirus-associated TCR beta chains were confirmed in vitro to be specific for cytomegalovirus antigens. Some IMGT-functional V segments, including TRBV6-2 and TRBV6-3, could not be distinguished by the 87-base-pair reads and were therefore excluded. For the cohort, immune exposure information was limited to CMV serostatus. A later analysis found that HLA-associated TCR beta chains were more clonally expanded and had lower generation probabilities than equally common non-associated chains. Compared with the roughly 700-donor mean, donors in an Asian-associated ancestry cluster had fewer N-insertions in productive TCRs, according to a later genetic analysis.

The V gene is TRBV19 and the J gene is TRBJ2-2; the D segment cannot be called with confidence. Sequencing used PBMCs. The TCR was taken from a man between 50 and 59 years old in good health and CMV-seropositive. The DNA reads as follows: TGTGCCAGTAGTATCCAAACCGGGGAGCTGTTTTTT. Protein translation: CASSIQTGELFF.